This T cell receptor beta chain was documented in a study of cytomegalovirus exposure and HLA in healthy donors. Worth noting for this clone: Its antigen is as yet unknown.

Findings and limits, study-wide: TCR sequences were mostly rare, though some public TCRs occurred in many donors. From TCR beta sequences, most subjects' HLA-A and HLA-B alleles were reportedly predicted accurately.

PCR employed 60 Vbeta and 13 Jbeta primers. The repertoire was sequenced with immunoSEQ multiplex PCR; TCRdb's copy has only in-frame clones and lacks some. Among 200,000 to 250,000 clones listed, roughly 84% were seen once. This TCR was sampled from a boy aged 2-9 years in good health and CMV-seronegative. Sequenced: PBMCs.

The CDR3 nucleotides are TGTGCCAGCAGTGACAGCTTTGGGCAGCAAGAGACCCAGTACTTC. Translating gives CASSDSFGQQETQYF. This chain links TRBV2 with TRBJ2-5, with unresolved D. The V and J ends lost 3 bases and 2 bases respectively, with 13 bases between them. In germline, CDR1 is SNHLY, CDR2 FYNNEI. The CDR3 totals 15 residues.